These T cell receptor beta chains were read from a single sample in a study of blood T cell repertoires in COVID-19. Repertoires were generated with immunoSEQ multiplex PCR, while TCRdb's copy carries only in-frame clones and drops some. The sample holds about 170,000 clones; around 82% are singletons and the top ten take more than 6%. Input material: peripheral blood. These receptors originate from a woman between 40 and 55 years old with COVID-19, enrolled during active disease. Both conserved end residues are part of each CDR3. Clone sizes are given selectively: once, few, many, or a class where the clone is expanded.

few	TRBV10-3	TRBJ1-2	CAISDEGDSGYTF
-	TRBV2	TRBJ1-4	CASSSFYMDRENEKLFF
many	TRBV4-1	TRBJ1-1	CASSQPLSQGKAFF
-	TRBV7-3	TRBJ2-3	CASSLKGLADTQYF
-	TRBV3-1/TRBV3-2	TRBJ1-4	CASSPRDRGRAAEKLFF
-	TRBV7-2	TRBJ1-3	CASSRQDRTTGNTIYF
-	TRBV6-5	TRBJ1-1	CASRDSEAFF
-	TRBV30	TRBJ2-4	CAWSASNSRYF
-	TRBV2	TRBJ2-5	CASRRGLATQETQYF
-	TRBV19	TRBJ1-1	CATSLQGANTEAFF
-	TRBV7-3	TRBJ1-1	CASSATGTGQAFF
once	TRBV19	TRBJ1-1	CASSIGGLNTEAFF
-	TRBV28	TRBJ1-3	CATRTARDTIYF
-	TRBV5-1	TRBJ2-5	CASSGSNQETQYF
-	TRBV30	TRBJ2-2	CAWAGTGNTGELFF
-	TRBV28	TRBJ2-7	CASSWTSAYEQYF
few	TRBV5-1	TRBJ2-7	CASSFGSSYEQYF
-	TRBV19	TRBJ1-2	CASTEGRGLTGYTF
-	TRBV7-9	TRBJ2-1	CASSPGQGDWNEQFF
-	TRBV5-4	TRBJ2-7	CASSSPWGPKYEQYF
-	TRBV5-1	TRBJ1-2	CASSLAGGAFYGYTF
-	TRBV7-9	TRBJ2-1	CASSPGTRGLGEQFF
-	TRBV28	TRBJ2-2	CASRGRESNTGELFF
-	TRBV7-9	TRBJ1-1	CASSLSGDPNTEAFF
-	TRBV7-9	TRBJ1-5	CASSPFSGGINQPQHF
-	TRBV3-1/TRBV3-2	TRBJ1-1	CASSQGADSKPFF
-	TRBV5-1	TRBJ2-7	CASSLTPMTGTGEQYF
few	TRBV4-1	TRBJ1-6	CASSPPGQGLGGSPLHF
-	TRBV5-4	TRBJ2-3	CASSLSFGRGGTDTQYF
-	TRBV23-1	TRBJ2-2	CASGAPGLAGGPYTGELFF
-	TRBV5-4	TRBJ2-2	CASSFNGELFF
few	TRBV18	TRBJ1-1	CASSPQTGGTNTEAFF
-	TRBV11-2	TRBJ2-7	CASSLDRLAGVGEQYF
-	TRBV4-2	TRBJ2-3	CASSQVGPGLAGAPQDTQYF
-	TRBV10-1	TRBJ2-5	CASRVVTEETQYF
-	TRBV5-4	TRBJ2-5	CASSSTDQETQYF
-	TRBV6-5	TRBJ1-1	CASRGDRRNTEAFF
-	TRBV28	TRBJ2-3	CASSVTTSGRGTDTQYF
-	TRBV6-5	TRBJ2-3	CASRSSGGLADTQYF
-	TRBV6-5	TRBJ2-1	CASRTERSTNEQFF
-	TRBV28	TRBJ1-5	CASRTQTGIPHNQPQHF